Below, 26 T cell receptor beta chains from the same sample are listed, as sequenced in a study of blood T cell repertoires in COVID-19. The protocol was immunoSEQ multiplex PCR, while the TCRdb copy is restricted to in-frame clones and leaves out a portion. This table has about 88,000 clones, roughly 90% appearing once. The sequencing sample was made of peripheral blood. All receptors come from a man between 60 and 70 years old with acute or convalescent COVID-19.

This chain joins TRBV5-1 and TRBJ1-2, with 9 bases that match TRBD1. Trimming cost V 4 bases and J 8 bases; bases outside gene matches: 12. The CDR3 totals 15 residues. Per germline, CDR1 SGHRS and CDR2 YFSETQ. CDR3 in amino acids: CASSLSTGGAIGYTF. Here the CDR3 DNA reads TGCGCCAGCAGCCTAAGTACAGGGGGCGCGATCGGCTACACCTTC.

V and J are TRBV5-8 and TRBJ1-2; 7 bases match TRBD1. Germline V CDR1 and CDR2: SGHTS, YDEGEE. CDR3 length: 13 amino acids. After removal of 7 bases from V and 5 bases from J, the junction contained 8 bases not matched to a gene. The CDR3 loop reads CASSVEGQYGYTF. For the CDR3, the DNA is TGTGCCAGCTCCGTAGAGGGACAGTATGGCTACACCTTC.

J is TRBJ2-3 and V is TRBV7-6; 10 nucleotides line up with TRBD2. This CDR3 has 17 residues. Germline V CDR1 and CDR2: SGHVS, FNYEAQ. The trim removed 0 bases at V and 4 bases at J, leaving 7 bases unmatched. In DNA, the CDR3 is TGTGCCAGCAGCTTAGCGGCTAGCGGGAGCGGGCCAGATACGCAGTATTTT. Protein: CASSLAASGSGPDTQYF.

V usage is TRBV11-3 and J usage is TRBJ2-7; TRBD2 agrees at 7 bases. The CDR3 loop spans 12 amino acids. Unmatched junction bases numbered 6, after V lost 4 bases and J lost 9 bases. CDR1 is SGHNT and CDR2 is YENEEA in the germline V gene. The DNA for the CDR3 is TGTGCCAGCAGCTGGGAGGGAGGAAGGCAGTACTTC. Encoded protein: CASSWEGGRQYF. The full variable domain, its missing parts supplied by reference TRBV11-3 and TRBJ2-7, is EAGVVQSPRYKIIEKKQPVAFWCNPISGHNTLYWYLQNLGQGPELLIRYENEEAVDDSQLPKDRFSAERLKGVDSTLKIQPAELGDSAVYLCASSWEGGRQYFGPGTRLTVT.

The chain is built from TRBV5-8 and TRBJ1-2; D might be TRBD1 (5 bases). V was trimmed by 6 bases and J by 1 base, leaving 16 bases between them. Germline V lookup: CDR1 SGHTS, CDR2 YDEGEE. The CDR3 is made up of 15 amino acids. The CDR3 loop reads CASTWGRRYNYGYTF. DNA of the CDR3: TGTGCCAGCACCTGGGGGAGGAGATATAACTATGGCTACACCTTC.

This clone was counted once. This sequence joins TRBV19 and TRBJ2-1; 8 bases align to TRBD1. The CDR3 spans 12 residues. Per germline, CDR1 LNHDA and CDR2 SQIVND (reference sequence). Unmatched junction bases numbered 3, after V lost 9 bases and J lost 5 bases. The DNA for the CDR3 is TGTGCCAGCAGGGGGCTAGACAATGAGCAGTTCTTC. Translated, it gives CASRGLDNEQFF. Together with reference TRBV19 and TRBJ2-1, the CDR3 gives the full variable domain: DGGITQSPKYLFRKEGQNVTLSCEQNLNHDAMYWYRQDPGQGLRLIYYSQIVNDFQKGDIAEGYSVSREKKESFPLTVTSAQKNPTAFYLCASRGLDNEQFFGPGTRLTVL.

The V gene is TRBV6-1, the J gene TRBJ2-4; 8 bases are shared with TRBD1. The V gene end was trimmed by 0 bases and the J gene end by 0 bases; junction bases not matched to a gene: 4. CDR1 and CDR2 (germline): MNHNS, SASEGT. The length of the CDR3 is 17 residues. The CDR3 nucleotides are TGTGCCAGCAGTGAAGCAAGACAGGGGATAGCCAAAAACATTCAGTACTTC. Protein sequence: CASSEARQGIAKNIQYF.

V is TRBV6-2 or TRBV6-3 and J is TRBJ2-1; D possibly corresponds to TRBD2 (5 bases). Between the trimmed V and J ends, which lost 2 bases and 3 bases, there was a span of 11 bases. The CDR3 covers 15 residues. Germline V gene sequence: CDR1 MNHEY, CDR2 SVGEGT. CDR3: CASSYPDYLYNEQFF. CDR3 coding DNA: TGTGCCAGCAGTTACCCCGACTACCTCTACAATGAGCAGTTCTTC.

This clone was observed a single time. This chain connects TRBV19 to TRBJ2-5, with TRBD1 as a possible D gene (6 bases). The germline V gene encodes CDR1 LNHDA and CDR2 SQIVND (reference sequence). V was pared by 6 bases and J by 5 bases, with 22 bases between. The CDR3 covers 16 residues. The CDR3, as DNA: TGTGCCAGTAGGCAAGTTTCGACAGGTGAACGGGAGACCCAGTACTTC. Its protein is CASRQVSTGERETQYF.

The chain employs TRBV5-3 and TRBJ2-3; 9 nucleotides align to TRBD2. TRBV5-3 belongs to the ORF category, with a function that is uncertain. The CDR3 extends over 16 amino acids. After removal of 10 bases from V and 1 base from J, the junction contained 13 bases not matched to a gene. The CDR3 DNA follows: TGTGCCGCAGGGCGCGGGAGGGCCGGGGGCACAGATACGCAGTATTTT. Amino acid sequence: CAAGRGRAGGTDTQYF.

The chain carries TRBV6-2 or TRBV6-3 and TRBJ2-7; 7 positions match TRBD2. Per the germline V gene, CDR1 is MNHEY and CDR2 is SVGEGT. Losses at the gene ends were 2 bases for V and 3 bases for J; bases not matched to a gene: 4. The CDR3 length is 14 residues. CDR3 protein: CASSYGLADYEQYF. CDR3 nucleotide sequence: TGTGCCAGCAGTTACGGTCTAGCGGACTACGAGCAGTACTTC.

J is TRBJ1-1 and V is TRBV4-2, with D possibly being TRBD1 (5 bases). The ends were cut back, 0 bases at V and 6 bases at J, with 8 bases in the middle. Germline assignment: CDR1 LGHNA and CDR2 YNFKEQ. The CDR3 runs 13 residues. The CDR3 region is CASSQDAGPEAFF. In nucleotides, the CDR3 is TGTGCCAGCAGCCAAGATGCGGGGCCTGAAGCTTTCTTT.

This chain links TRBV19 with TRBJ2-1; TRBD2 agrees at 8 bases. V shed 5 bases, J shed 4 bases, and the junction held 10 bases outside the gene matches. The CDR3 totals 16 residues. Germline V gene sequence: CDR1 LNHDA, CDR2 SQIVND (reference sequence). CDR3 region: CASSSLGRGLYNEQFF. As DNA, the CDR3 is TGTGCCAGTAGTTCCCTCGGGAGGGGCCTTTACAATGAGCAGTTCTTC.

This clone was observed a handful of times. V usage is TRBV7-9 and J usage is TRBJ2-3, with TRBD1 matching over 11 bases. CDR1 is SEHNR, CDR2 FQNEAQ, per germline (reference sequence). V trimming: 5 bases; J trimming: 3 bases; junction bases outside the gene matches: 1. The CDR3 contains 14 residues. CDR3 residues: CASSRDRGTDTQYF. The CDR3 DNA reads TGTGCCAGCAGCCGGGACAGGGGGACAGATACGCAGTATTTT.

CDR3 sequence (DNA): TGTGCCAGCAGCACCCTGGGACAGGGCAACTATGGCTACACCTTC. As protein: CASSTLGQGNYGYTF. The genes are TRBV13 and TRBJ1-2; 9 bases map to TRBD1. The CDR3 sequence is 15 residues long. V gave up 5 bases and J gave up 2 bases; unmatched junction bases: 6. Per the germline V gene, CDR1 is PRHDT and CDR2 is FYEKMQ (reference sequence).

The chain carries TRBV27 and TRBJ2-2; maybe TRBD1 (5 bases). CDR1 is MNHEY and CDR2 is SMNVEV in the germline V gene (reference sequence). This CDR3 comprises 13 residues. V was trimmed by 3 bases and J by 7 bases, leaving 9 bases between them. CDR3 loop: CASSLGQIGELFF. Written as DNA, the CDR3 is TGTGCCAGCAGTTTGGGGCAGATCGGGGAGCTGTTTTTT.

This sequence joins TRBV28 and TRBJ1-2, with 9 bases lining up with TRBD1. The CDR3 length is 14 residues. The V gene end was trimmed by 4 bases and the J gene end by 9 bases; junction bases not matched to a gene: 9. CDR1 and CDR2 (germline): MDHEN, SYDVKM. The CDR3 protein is CASSSPDRGLSYTF. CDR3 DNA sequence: TGTGCCAGCAGTTCCCCGGACAGGGGCCTAAGCTACACCTTC.

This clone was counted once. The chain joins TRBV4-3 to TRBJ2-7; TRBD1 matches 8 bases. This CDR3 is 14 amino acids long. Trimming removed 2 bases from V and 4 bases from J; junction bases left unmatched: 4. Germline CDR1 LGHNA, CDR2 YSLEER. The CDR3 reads CASSQFTGGYEQYF. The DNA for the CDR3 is TGCGCCAGCAGCCAATTTACAGGGGGATACGAGCAGTACTTC.

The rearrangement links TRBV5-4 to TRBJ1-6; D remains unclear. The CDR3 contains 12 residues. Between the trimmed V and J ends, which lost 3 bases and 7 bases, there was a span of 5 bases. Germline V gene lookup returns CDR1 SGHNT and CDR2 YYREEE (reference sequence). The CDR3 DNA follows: TGTGCCAGCAGCTCAGTAAATTCACCCCTCCACTTT. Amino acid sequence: CASSSVNSPLHF.

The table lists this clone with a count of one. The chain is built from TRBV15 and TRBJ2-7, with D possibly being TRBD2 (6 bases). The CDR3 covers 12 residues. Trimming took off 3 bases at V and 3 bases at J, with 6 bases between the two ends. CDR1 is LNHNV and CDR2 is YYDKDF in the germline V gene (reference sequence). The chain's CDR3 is CATSRGGYEQYF. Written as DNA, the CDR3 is TGTGCCACCAGCAGGGGGGGCTACGAGCAGTACTTC. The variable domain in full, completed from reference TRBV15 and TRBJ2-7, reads DAMVIQNPRYQVTQFGKPVTLSCSQTLNHNVMYWYQQKSSQAPKLLFHYYDKDFNNEADTPDNFQSRRPNTSFCFLDIRSPGLGDTAMYLCATSRGGYEQYFGPGTRLTVT.

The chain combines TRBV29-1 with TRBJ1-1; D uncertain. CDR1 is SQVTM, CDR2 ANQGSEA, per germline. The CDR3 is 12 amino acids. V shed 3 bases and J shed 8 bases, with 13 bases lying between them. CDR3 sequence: CSVDGSPREAFF. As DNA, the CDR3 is TGCAGCGTTGATGGCAGTCCCAGGGAAGCTTTCTTT.

CDR3 amino acids: CASSPTQGEKSPLHF. In DNA form, the CDR3 reads TGTGCCAGTAGTCCCACACAGGGTGAGAAATCACCCCTCCACTTT. This chain connects TRBV19 to TRBJ1-6; maybe TRBD1 (6 bases). V gave up 5 bases and J gave up 10 bases, with 18 bases separating them. Germline V gene data show CDR1 as LNHDA and CDR2 as SQIVND (reference sequence). This CDR3 has 15 amino acids.

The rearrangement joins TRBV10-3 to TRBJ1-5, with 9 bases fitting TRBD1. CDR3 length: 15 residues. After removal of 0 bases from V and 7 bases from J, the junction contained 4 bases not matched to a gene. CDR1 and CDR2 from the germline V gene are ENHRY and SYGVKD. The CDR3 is CAISESVQGAQPQHF. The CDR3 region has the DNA TGTGCCATCAGTGAGTCGGTACAGGGGGCCCAGCCCCAGCATTTT.

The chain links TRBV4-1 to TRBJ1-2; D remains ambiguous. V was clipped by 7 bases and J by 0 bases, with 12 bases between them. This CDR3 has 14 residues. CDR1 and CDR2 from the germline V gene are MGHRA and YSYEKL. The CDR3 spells CASTQAGANYGYTF. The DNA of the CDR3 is TGCGCCAGCACTCAGGCCGGTGCTAACTATGGCTACACCTTC.

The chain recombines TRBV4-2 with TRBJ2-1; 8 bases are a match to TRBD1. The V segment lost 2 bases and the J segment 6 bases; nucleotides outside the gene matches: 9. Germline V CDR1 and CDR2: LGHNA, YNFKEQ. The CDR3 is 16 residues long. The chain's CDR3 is CASSQLGPGGFNEQFF. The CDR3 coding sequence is TGTGCCAGCAGCCAATTAGGGCCAGGGGGCTTCAATGAGCAGTTCTTC.

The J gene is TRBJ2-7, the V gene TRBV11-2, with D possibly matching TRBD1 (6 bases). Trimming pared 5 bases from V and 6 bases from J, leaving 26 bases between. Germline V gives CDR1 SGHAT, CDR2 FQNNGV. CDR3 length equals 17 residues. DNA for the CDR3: TGTGCCAGCAGCCCGAATTGGGGGCCCAGGGGTGAGGGCGAGCAGTACTTC. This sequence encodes CASSPNWGPRGEGEQYF.